These 15 T cell receptor beta chains share one sample of origin, sequenced in a study of T-cell reconstitution after alpha-beta-depleted transplantation in children. During its preparation, the TCRbeta library received unique molecular identifiers. TCRdb reanalysed the PCR reads using MiXCR and keeps one entry per CDR3 protein. The sample carries roughly 160,000 distinct CDR3 sequences, approximately 12% recorded once. Sequenced material: PBMCs, taken before TCRalphabeta/CD19-depleted stem cell transplant. The receptors here all came from a boy between 2 and 10 years old with acute myeloid leukemia, due to receive a stem cell transplant.

This clonotype was counted many times. V and J are TRBV6-1 and TRBJ2-7, with 7 nucleotides matching TRBD2. Germline CDR1 reads MNHNS; CDR2 reads SASEGT. The CDR3 is 15 residues long. The J segment lost 4 bases and the V segment lost 6 bases, leaving 12 bases of the junction unmatched. The CDR3 sequence: CASSLLVGGQYEQYF. In nucleotides, the CDR3 is TGTGCCAGCAGCCTCCTCGTGGGAGGGCAATACGAGCAGTACTTC.

This clonotype was detected ten times or more. This chain joins TRBV20-1 and TRBJ1-5; unclear D gene. The CDR3 contains 16 residues. V lost 0 bases, J lost 4 bases, and 16 bases lay in between. Germline V lookup: CDR1 DFQATT, CDR2 SNEGSKA (reference sequence). This CDR3 is CSARDPSRGGNQPQHF. The DNA of the CDR3 is TGCAGTGCTAGAGATCCCAGCCGCGGAGGGAATCAGCCCCAGCATTTT.

This clonotype appeared many times. The chain uses TRBV5-1 and TRBJ1-1; D ambiguous. CDR1 is SGHRS and CDR2 is YFSETQ in the germline V gene. V dropped 0 bases and J dropped 3 bases, with 18 bases sitting between them. The CDR3 extends over 17 amino acids. CDR3 amino acids: CASSLVGWSTVYTEAFF. The CDR3 region has the DNA TGCGCCAGCAGCTTGGTAGGGTGGAGCACCGTATACACTGAAGCTTTCTTT.

This chain links TRBV30 with TRBJ2-4; D is undetermined. V lost 5 bases and J lost 6, with 11 bases in between. Germline-derived CDR1 and CDR2 are GTSNPN and SVGIG (reference sequence). This CDR3 has 12 residues. The DNA for the CDR3 is TGTGCCTGGTATCCAGGCGGAAACATTCAGTACTTC. The encoded protein is CAWYPGGNIQYF.

This chain joins TRBV7-6 and TRBJ2-1; D gene ambiguous. The germline gives CDR1 SGHVS, CDR2 FNYEAQ. The CDR3 totals 13 residues. V was shortened by 5 bases and J by 6 bases, with 11 bases between the two germline ends. CDR3: CASSPGQLNEQFF. The DNA for the CDR3 is TGTGCCAGCAGCCCTGGGCAACTCAATGAGCAGTTCTTC.

This clonotype was seen ten or more times. The chain combines TRBV29-1 with TRBJ1-2, with a weak D call TRBD1 (6 bases). The germline gives CDR1 SQVTM, CDR2 ANQGSEA. Between the trimmed V and J ends, which lost 7 bases and 0 bases, there was a span of 15 bases. The CDR3 has 14 amino acids. Here the CDR3 reads CSARTAKANYGYTF. CDR3 coding DNA: TGCAGCGCTAGGACAGCAAAAGCTAACTATGGCTACACCTTC.

Many counts were recorded for this clonotype. J is TRBJ2-2 and V is TRBV13, with D tentatively TRBD1 (6 bases). This CDR3 has 16 residues. The ends were cut back, 5 bases at V and 0 bases at J, with 13 bases in the middle. The germline V gene has CDR1 PRHDT and CDR2 FYEKMQ (reference sequence). CDR3 protein: CASSTQGHTNTGELFF. Written as DNA, the CDR3 is TGTGCCAGCAGCACACAGGGACACACGAACACCGGGGAGCTGTTTTTT.

This clonotype was seen at least ten times. This chain links TRBV9 with TRBJ2-1; maybe TRBD2 (7 bases). This CDR3 contains 16 residues. V was trimmed by 0 bases and J by 6 bases, leaving 16 bases between them. CDR1 and CDR2 (germline): SGDLS, YYNGEE. The chain's CDR3 is CASSVEVAGAGNEQFF. Written as DNA, the CDR3 is TGTGCCAGCAGCGTAGAGGTGGCGGGGGCTGGCAATGAGCAGTTCTTC.

Many counts were recorded for this clonotype. The chain carries TRBV15 and TRBJ2-1, with 7 positions matching TRBD2. This CDR3 has 15 residues. Per germline, CDR1 LNHNV and CDR2 YYDKDF (reference sequence). J was trimmed by 5 bases and V by 3 bases; bases with no gene match: 7. CDR3 amino acids: CATSRVGLSDNEQFF. CDR3 sequence (DNA): TGTGCCACCAGCAGGGTGGGACTAAGTGACAATGAGCAGTTCTTC.

By sample fraction, this clonotype is large. V is TRBV27 and J is TRBJ2-7; D unresolved. The germline gives CDR1 MNHEY, CDR2 SMNVEV (reference sequence). The CDR3 extends over 13 amino acids. V gave up 5 bases and J gave up 6 bases, with 14 bases separating them. CDR3 sequence: CASSPTSAGEQYF. The CDR3 DNA reads as TGTGCCAGCAGTCCCACCTCGGCTGGCGAGCAGTACTTC.

With respect to this clonotype: Possible read error: a much larger clone is one base away. The missing conserved phenylalanine or tryptophan at the end of this CDR3 makes a read error likely. This chain uses TRBV12-3 or TRBV12-4 with TRBJ2-3; D is perhaps TRBD2 (6 bases). Trimming removed 6 bases at V and 1 base at J, with 11 bases between. This CDR3 has 14 residues. This CDR3 reads CASRPSGRTDTQYS. DNA for the CDR3: TGTGCCAGCAGACCCAGCGGGCGCACAGATACGCAGTATTCT.

This sequence joins TRBV2 and TRBJ2-2, with 13 bases that match TRBD2. Per the germline V gene, CDR1 is SNHLY and CDR2 is FYNNEI. The CDR3 is made up of 18 amino acids. The junction had 12 bases not matched to a gene; V was cut back by 5 bases and J by 6 bases. The CDR3 DNA reads as TGTGCCAGCAGTCCCGGGACTAGCGGGATAGGTTTATCCGGGGAGCTGTTTTTT. It yields the protein CASSPGTSGIGLSGELFF.

This clonotype was counted many times. A read error may produce the germline difference seen at one junction end. V gene TRBV5-1 combines with J gene TRBJ1-2; 7 bases match TRBD1. This CDR3 spans 14 amino acids. Germline V CDR1 and CDR2: SGHRS, YFSETQ. CDR3 DNA: TGCGCCAGCAGCGGGGGGACAGCTAACTATGGCTACACTTTC. The encoded protein is CASSGGTANYGYTF. Filled out from reference TRBV5-1 and TRBJ1-2, the complete variable domain reads KAGVTQTPRYLIKTRGQQVTLSCSPISGHRSVSWYQQTPGQGLQFLFEYFSETQRNKGNFPGRFSGRQFSNSRSEMNVSTLELGDSALYLCASSGGTANYGYTFGSGTRLTVV.

This clonotype was counted at least ten times. The rearrangement links TRBV21-1 to TRBJ1-5; TRBD1, the table's D call, was not compared with the DNA. TRBV21-1 is recorded as a pseudogene. The length of the CDR3 is 19 residues. CDR3 sequence reads: CASSKGPGRGIYSNQPQHF. The CDR3 nucleotides are TGTGCCAGCAGCAAAGGACCGGGTCGGGGTATATATAGCAATCAGCCCCAGCATTTT.

This clonotype came up a few times. J is TRBJ2-1 and V is TRBV24-1, with TRBD2 as a possible D gene (5 bases). The CDR3 extends over 12 amino acids. V was cut by 6 bases and J by 4 bases, with 6 bases left in between. Germline V gene data show CDR1 as KGHDR and CDR2 as SFDVKD. The CDR3 coding sequence is TGTGCCACCAGTTCGGGATACAATGAGCAGTTCTTC. Amino acid sequence: CATSSGYNEQFF.